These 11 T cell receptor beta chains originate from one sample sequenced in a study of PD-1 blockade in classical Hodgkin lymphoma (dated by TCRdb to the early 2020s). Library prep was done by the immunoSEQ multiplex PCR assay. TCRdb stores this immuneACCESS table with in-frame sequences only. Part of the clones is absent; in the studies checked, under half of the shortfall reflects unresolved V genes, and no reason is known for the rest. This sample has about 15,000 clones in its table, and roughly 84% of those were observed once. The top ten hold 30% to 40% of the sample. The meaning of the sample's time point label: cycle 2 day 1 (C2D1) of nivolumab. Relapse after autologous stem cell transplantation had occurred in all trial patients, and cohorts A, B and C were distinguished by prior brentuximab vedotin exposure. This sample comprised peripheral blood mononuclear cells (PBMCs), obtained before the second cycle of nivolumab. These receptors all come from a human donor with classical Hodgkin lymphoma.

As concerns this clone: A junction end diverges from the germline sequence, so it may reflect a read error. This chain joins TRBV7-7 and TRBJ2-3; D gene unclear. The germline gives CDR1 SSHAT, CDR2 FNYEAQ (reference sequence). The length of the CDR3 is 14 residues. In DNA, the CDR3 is TGTGCTAGCAGCCCCCGAGCGAGCACAGATACGCAGTATTTT. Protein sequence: CASSPRASTDTQYF.

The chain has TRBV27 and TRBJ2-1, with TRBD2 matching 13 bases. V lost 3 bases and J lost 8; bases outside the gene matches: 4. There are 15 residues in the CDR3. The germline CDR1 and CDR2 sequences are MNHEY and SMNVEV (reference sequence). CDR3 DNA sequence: TGTGCCAGCAGTTTCGCACTAGCGGGAGGGTATGAGCAGTTCTTC. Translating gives CASSFALAGGYEQFF.

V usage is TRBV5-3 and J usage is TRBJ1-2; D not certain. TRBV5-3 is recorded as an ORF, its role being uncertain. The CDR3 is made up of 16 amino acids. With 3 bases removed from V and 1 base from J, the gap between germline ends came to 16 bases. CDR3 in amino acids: CARSWPWQEDNYGYTF. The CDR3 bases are TGTGCCAGAAGCTGGCCGTGGCAGGAGGATAACTATGGCTACACCTTC.

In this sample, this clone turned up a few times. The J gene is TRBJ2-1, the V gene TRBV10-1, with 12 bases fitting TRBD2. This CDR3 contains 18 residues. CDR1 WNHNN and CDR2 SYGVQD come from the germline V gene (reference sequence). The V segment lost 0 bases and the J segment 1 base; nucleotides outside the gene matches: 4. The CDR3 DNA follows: TGCGCCAGCAGTGAGTCGGGGCTAGCGGGAGGGTCCTACAATGAGCAGTTCTTC. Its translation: CASSESGLAGGSYNEQFF.

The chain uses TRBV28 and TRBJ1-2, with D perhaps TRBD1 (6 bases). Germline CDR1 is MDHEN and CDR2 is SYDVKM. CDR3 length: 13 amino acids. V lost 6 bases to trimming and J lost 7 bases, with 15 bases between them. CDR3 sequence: CASSPGPRGGYTF. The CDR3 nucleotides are TGTGCCAGCAGCCCGGGCCCCAGGGGTGGCTACACCTTC.

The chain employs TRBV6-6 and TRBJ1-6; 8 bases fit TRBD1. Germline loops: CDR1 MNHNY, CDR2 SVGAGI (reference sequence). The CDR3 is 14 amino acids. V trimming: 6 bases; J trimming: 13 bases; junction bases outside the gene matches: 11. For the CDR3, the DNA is TGTGCCAGCAGCTCAGACAGGGGAGGGTCGCCCCTCCACTTT. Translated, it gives CASSSDRGGSPLHF.

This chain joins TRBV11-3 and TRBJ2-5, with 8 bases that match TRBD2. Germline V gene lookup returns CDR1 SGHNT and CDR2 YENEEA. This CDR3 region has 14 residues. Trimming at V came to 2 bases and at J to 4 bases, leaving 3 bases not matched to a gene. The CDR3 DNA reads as TGTGCCAGCAGCTTAACGGGACTAGGAGAGACCCAGTACTTC. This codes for CASSLTGLGETQYF.

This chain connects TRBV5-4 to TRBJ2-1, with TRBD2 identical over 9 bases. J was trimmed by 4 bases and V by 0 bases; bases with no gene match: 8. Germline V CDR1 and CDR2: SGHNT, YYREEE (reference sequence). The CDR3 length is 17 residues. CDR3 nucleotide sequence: TGTGCCAGCAGCTTGGACTTAGCGGGAGCGTGGTACAATGAGCAGTTCTTC. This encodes CASSLDLAGAWYNEQFF.

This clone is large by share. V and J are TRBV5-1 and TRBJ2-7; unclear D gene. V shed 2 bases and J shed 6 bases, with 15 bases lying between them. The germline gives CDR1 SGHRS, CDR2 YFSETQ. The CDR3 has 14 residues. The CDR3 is CASSLEKGHSEQYF. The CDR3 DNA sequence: TGCGCCAGCAGCTTAGAGAAGGGTCACAGCGAGCAGTACTTC.

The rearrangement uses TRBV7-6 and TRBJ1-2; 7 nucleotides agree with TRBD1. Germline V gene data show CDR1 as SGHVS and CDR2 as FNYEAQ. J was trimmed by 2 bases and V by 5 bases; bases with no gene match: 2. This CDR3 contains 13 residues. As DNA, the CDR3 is TGTGCCAGCAGCCGGGACAGCAACTATGGCTACACCTTC. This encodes CASSRDSNYGYTF.

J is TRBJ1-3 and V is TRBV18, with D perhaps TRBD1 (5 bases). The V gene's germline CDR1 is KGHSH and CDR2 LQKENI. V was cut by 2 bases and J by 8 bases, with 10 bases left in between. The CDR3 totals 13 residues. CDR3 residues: CASSPILGDTIYF. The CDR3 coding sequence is TGTGCCAGCTCACCAATCTTAGGGGACACCATATATTTT.